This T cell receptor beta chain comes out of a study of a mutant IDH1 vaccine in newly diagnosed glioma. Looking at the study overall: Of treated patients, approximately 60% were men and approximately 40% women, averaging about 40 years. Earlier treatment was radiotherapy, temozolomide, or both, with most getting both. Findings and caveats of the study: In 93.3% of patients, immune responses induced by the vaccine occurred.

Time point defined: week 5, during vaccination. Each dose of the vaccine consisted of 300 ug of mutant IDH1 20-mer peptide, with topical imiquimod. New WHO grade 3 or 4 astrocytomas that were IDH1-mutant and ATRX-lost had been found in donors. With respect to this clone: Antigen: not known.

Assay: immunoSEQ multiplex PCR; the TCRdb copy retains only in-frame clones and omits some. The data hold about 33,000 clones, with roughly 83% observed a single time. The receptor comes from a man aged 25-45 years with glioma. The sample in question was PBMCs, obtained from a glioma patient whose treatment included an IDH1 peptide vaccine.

As DNA, the CDR3 is TGCGCCAGCAGCTTCTCCAAGGCCGCAGGGGTTTCAAGAAACACCATATATTTT. It translates to CASSFSKAAGVSRNTIYF. The chain has TRBV5-1 and TRBJ1-3, with a possible D match to TRBD1 (6 bases). V lost 2 bases, J lost 5 bases, and 23 bases lay in between. The CDR3 is 18 residues long. Germline values: CDR1 SGHRS, CDR2 YFSETQ.